This T cell receptor (beta chain) emerged from a study of cytomegalovirus exposure and HLA in healthy donors. Study-level results: Presence/absence results assume similar sequencing depth per donor, which may not hold. The study flagged roughly 160 TCR beta chains as cytomegalovirus-associated.

Vbeta (60) and Jbeta (13) primers were used in the PCR. Using immunoSEQ multiplex PCR, the repertoire was profiled, and TCRdb retains in-frame clones only, with some absent. The sample includes more than 85,000 clones, under 75% of them seen just once. The CDR3 contains 16 residues. J was trimmed by 1 base and V by 4 bases; bases with no gene match: 7. Looked up from germline, CDR1 is SGHRS and CDR2 is YFSETQ. This clone was counted once. Its antigen remains unknown. This chain links TRBV5-1 with TRBJ2-1; 8 bases are shared with TRBD2. This receptor was taken from a female donor in good health and CMV-seronegative. Sequenced material: PBMCs. CDR3: CASSPPAGESYNEQFF. CDR3 in DNA: TGCGCCAGCAGCCCCCCAGCGGGAGAGTCCTACAATGAGCAGTTCTTC.